This T cell receptor beta chain originates from a study of blood T cell repertoires in COVID-19. Study-level background: Samples of COVID-19 (acute and convalescent) were obtained from the United States, Italy and Spain. T cells, B-cell-depleted T cells, or PBMCs provided the cDNA or gDNA that served as material.

Repertoires were generated with immunoSEQ multiplex PCR, while TCRdb's copy carries only in-frame clones and drops some. The profile shows over 200,000 clones, 88% of them singletons. Recruits, aged roughly 18 to 89 years, lived in approximately 26 US areas. V lost 11 bases and J 3 bases, leaving 11 bases between the germline ends. The CDR3 runs to 11 residues. Germline values: CDR1 SEHNR, CDR2 FQNEAQ (reference sequence). This receptor was identified in a middle-aged woman with acute COVID-19. The J gene is TRBJ2-7, the V gene TRBV7-9; D might be TRBD2 (5 bases). Specimen: PBMCs or T cells enriched from blood (not recorded which). This CDR3 reads CAAGPDYEQYF. CDR3 nucleotides: TGTGCCGCGGGCCCCGACTACGAGCAGTACTTC.